The entry below gives a single TCR beta chain sequence along with its context. In the authors' workflow: Reference gene primer amplification in the assay estimated nucleated cell counts. Produced via immunoSEQ multiplex PCR; TCRdb's table is partial and in-frame only. That table is the source of V, J and clone size, and D and trimming were worked out from the DNA. The sample carries tens of thousands of clones, around 90% recorded once. This record comes from a study of blood T cell repertoires in COVID-19. Study summary: Donors in the United States, Italy and Spain gave samples during acute or convalescent COVID-19. T cells, B-cell-depleted T cells, or PBMCs supplied cDNA or gDNA.

The J segment lost 6 bases and the V segment lost 5 bases, leaving 12 bases of the junction unmatched. This CDR3 contains 15 residues. Germline V gives CDR1 WNHNN, CDR2 SYGVQD (reference sequence). Sequencing was performed on peripheral blood. The origin of this receptor is an elderly woman with acute or convalescent COVID-19. This sequence joins TRBV10-1 and TRBJ1-2, with 7 bases that match TRBD1. The CDR3 DNA sequence: TGCGCCAGCAGTAAAGACAGACAGGGAAGGGATGGCTACACCTTC. It encodes CASSKDRQGRDGYTF.